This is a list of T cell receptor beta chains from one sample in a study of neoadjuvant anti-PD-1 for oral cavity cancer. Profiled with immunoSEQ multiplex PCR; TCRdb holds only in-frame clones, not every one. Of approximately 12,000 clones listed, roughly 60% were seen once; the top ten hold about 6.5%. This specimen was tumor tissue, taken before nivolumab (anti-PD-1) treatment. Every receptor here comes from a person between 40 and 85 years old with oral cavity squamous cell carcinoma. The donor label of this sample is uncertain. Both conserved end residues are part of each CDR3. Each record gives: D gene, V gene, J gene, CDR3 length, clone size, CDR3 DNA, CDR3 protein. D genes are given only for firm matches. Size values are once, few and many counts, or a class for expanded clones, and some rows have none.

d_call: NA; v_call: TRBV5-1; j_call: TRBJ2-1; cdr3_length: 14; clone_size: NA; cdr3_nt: TGCGCCAGCAGCGTGGGGAGCGCCGTAAATGAGCAGTTCTTC; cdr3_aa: CASSVGSAVNEQFF
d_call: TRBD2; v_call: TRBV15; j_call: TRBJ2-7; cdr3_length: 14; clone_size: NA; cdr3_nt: TGTGCCACCAGCAGAGAGGCGGGAGGCCGAGAGCAGTACTTC; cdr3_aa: CATSREAGGREQYF
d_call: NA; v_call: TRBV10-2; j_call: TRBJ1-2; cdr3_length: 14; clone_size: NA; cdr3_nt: TGCGCCAGCAGTGACGGAGGGAGAGGTTATGGCTACACCTTC; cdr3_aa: CASSDGGRGYGYTF
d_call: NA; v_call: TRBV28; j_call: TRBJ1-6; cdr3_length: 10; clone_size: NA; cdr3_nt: TGTGCCACTGGGGGTTCACCCCTCCACTTT; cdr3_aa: CATGGSPLHF
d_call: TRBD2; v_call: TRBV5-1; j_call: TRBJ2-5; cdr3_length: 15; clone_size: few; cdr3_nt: TGCGCCAGCAGCCCAGTCTCCACGGGAGGGAAGACCCAGTACTTC; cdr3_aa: CASSPVSTGGKTQYF
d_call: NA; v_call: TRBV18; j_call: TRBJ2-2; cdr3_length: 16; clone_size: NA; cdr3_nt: TGTGCCAGCTCACCAAGGGCCGTCGCGAACACCGGGGAGCTGTTTTTT; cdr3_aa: CASSPRAVANTGELFF
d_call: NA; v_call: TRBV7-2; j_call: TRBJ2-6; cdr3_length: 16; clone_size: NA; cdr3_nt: TGTGCCAGCAGCTTATCACGCGCGAGCGGGGCCAACGTCCTGACTTTC; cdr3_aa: CASSLSRASGANVLTF
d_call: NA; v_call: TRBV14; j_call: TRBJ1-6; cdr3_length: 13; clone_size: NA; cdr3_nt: TGTGCCAGCAGCCAAGACCTTCCCTCACCCCTCCACTTT; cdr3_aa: CASSQDLPSPLHF
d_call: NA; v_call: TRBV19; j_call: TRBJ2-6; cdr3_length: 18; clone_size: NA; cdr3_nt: TGTGCCAGTACCCCGGGGCCAGGGGCCTACTCTGGGGCCAACGTCCTGACTTTC; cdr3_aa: CASTPGPGAYSGANVLTF
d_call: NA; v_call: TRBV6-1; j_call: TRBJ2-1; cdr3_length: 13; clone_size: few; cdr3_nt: TGTGCCAGCAGAACTAGACCCGGTGTGGAGCAGTTCTTC; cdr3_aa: CASRTRPGVEQFF
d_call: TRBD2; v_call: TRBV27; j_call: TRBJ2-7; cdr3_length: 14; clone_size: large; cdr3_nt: TGTGCCAGCAGACTAGCGGGAGGTTCCTACGAGCAGTACTTC; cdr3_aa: CASRLAGGSYEQYF
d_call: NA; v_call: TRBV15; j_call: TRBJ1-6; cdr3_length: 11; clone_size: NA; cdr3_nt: TGTGCCACCAGCAGAGATACACCCCTCCACTTT; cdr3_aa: CATSRDTPLHF
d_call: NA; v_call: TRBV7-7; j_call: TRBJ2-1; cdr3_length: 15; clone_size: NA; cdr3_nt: TGTGCCAGCAGCTTAGGGGGGTACGGCGTCGATGAGCAGTTCTTC; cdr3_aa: CASSLGGYGVDEQFF
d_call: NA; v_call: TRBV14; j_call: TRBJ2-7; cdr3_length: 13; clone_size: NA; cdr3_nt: TGTGCCAGCAGCCAAAGGGACTCCTACGAGCAGTACTTC; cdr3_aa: CASSQRDSYEQYF
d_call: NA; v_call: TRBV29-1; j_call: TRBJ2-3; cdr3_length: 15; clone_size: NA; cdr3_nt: TGCAGCGTTGAAGATCCGAAAAGAGGTACGGATACGCAGTATTTT; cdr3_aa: CSVEDPKRGTDTQYF
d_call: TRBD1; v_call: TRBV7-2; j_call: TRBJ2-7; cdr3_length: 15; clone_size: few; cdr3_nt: TGTGCCAGCAGCTTAGCAGGACAGGGGGCCTACGAGCAGTACTTC; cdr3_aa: CASSLAGQGAYEQYF
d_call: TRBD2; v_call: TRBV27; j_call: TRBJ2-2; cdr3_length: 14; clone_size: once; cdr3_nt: TGTGCCAGCAGTTCGGGACTAGCCTCCGGGGAGCTGTTTTTT; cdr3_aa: CASSSGLASGELFF
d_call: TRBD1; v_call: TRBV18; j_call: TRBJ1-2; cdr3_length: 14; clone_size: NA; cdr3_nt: TGTGCCAGCTCACCAGGACAGGGAGTCTATGGCTACACCTTC; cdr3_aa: CASSPGQGVYGYTF
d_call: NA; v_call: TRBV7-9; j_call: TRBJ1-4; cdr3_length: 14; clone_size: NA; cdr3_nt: TGTGCCAGCAGCCCCAGAGAGTTAGGTGAAAAACTGTTTTTT; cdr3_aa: CASSPRELGEKLFF
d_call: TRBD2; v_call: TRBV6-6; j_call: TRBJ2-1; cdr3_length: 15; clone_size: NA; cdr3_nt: TGTGCCAGCAGTCCCGGACTAGGGGTAGGCAATGAGCAGTTCTTC; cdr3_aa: CASSPGLGVGNEQFF
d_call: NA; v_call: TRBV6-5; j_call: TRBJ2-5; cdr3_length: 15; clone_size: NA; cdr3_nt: TGTGCCAGCAGTTATGGGACTTCAAGAGGGGAGACCCAGTACTTC; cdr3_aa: CASSYGTSRGETQYF
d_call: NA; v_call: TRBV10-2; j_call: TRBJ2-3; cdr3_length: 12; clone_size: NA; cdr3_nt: TGCGCCATCGGAGTATCGGCAGATACGCAGTATTTT; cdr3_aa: CAIGVSADTQYF
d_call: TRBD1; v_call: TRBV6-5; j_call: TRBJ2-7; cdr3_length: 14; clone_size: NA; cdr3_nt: TGTGCCAGCAGCCGTGACAGGGACCTACTTGAGCAGTACTTC; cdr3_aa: CASSRDRDLLEQYF
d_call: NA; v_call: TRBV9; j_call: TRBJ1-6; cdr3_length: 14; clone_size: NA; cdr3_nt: TGTGCCAGCAGCGTAGAACAGGGAAATTCACCCCTCCACTTT; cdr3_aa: CASSVEQGNSPLHF
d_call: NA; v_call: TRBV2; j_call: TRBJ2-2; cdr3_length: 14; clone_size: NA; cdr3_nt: TGTGCCAGCAGTGCACAGGGCGCCGGCGGGGAGCTGTTTTTT; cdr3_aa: CASSAQGAGGELFF
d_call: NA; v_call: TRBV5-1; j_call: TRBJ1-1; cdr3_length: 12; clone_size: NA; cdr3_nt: TGTGCCAGCAGCTTACCGTCCACTGAAGCTTTCTTT; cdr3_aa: CASSLPSTEAFF
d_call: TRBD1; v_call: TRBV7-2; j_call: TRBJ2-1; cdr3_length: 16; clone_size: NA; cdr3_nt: TGTGCCAGCAGCTTAGCGGGACAGGGGCGATACAATGAGCAGTTCTTC; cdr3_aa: CASSLAGQGRYNEQFF
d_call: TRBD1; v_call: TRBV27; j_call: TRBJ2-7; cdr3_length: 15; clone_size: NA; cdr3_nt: TGTGCCAGCAGTTTACCGGGACAGGGGACCCACGAGCAGTACTTC; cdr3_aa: CASSLPGQGTHEQYF
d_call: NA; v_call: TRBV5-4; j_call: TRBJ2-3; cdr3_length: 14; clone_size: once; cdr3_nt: TGTGCCAGCAGCTTGGGAGGGATTGTGGATACGCAGTATTTT; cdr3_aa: CASSLGGIVDTQYF
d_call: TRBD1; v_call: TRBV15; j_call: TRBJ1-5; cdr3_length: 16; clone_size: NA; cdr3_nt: TGTGCCACCACTTTGACAGGGGGCGTCGGGGGTCAGCCCCAGCATTTT; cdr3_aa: CATTLTGGVGGQPQHF
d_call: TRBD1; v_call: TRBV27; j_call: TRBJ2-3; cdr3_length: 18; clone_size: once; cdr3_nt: TGTGCCAGCCGCAATCTAGCGGGACAGGGGGTTCGCACAGATACGCAGTATTTT; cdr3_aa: CASRNLAGQGVRTDTQYF
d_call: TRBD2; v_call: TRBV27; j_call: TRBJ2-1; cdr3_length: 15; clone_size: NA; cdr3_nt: TGTGCCAGCAGCAGACCTAGCGGGCGTTACAATGAGCAGTTCTTC; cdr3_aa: CASSRPSGRYNEQFF
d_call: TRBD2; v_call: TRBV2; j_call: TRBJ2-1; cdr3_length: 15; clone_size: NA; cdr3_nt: TGTGCCAGCAGTTTTAGCGGGACAACTCACAATGAGCAGTTCTTC; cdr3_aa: CASSFSGTTHNEQFF
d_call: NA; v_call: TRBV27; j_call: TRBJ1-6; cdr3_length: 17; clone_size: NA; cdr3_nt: TGTGCCAGCAGGCCTCAGGGCCTCACCGCGGATAATTCACCCCTCCACTTT; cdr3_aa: CASRPQGLTADNSPLHF
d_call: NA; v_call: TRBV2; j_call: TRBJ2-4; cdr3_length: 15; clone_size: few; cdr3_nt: TGTGCCAGCAGAGACGAACCGCTAGCCAAAAACATTCAGTACTTC; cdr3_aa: CASRDEPLAKNIQYF
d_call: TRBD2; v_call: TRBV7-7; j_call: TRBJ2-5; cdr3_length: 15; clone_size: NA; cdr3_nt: TGTGCCAGCAGCTTGTCGGGACTAGCGGGGGAGACCCAGTACTTC; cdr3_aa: CASSLSGLAGETQYF
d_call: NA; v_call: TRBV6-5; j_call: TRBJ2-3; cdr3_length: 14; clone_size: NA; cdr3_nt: TGTGCCAGCAGTGCTGGGGGTGGCACAGATACGCAGTATTTT; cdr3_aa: CASSAGGGTDTQYF
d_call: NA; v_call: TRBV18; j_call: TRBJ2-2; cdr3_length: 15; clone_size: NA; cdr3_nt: TGTGCCAGCTCACCGGGGGCTGCGAACACCGGGGAGCTGTTTTTT; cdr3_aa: CASSPGAANTGELFF
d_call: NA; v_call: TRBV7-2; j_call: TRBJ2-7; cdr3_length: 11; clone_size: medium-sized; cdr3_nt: TGTGCCAGCAGCTTATCCTACGAGCAGTACTTC; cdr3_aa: CASSLSYEQYF
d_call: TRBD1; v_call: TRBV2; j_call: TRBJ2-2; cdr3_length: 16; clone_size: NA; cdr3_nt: TGTGCCAGCAGTGCAGGACAGGGAGATAACACCGGGGAGCTGTTTTTT; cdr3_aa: CASSAGQGDNTGELFF
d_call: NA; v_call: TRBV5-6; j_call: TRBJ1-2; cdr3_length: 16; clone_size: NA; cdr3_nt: TGTGCCAGCAGACGGTACAGGGTATCAGCTAACTATGGCTACACCTTC; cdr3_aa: CASRRYRVSANYGYTF
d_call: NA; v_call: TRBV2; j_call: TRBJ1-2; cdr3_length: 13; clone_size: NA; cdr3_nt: TGTGCCAGCAGTGCTTTGGTAGGGTCTGGCTACACCTTC; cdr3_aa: CASSALVGSGYTF
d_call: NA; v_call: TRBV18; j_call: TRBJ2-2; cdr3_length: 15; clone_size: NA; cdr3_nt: TGTGCCAGCTCTCGCCGGGACACGAACACCGGGGAGCTGTTTTTT; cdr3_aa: CASSRRDTNTGELFF
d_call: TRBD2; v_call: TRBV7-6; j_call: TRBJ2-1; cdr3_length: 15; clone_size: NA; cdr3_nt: TGTGCCAGCAGCCAAACTAGCGGGAGGAGGAATGAGCAGTTCTTC; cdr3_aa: CASSQTSGRRNEQFF